Sequencing of this TCR beta chain was carried out in a study of T cells in Graves' hyperthyroidism and ophthalmopathy. Amplified TCR beta CDR3 regions derived from RNA transcripts. TCR CDR3 underwent first-round RT-PCR with the HTBI primer set. TCRdb re-analysed the multiplex PCR reads in MiXCR, keeping a single row per CDR3 protein. In the table there are approximately 870,000 distinct CDR3 sequences, 38% of which are singletons. This CDR3 spans 15 amino acids. V lost 1 base, J lost 7 bases, and 14 bases lay in between. Germline CDR1 and CDR2: SEHNR and FQNEAQ (reference sequence). Sample: blood. V usage is TRBV7-9 and J usage is TRBJ1-3; D gene ambiguous. The receptor comes from a man between 18 and 35 years old with Graves' hyperthyroidism. Written as DNA, the CDR3 is TGTGCCAGCAGCTTAGGTTTGGGGTTGGGGAACACCATATATTTT. It translates to CASSLGLGLGNTIYF.